This T cell receptor beta chain appears in the sequencing data of a study of blood T cells in healthy people across ages. Germline CDR1 SGHTA, CDR2 FQGNSA. The CDR3 has 15 amino acids. V lost 5 bases and J lost 4, with 17 bases in between. The use of a sample-barcoded 5' primer and a J-beta primer mix characterized a second PCR of roughly 6 to 11 cycles. From the 5' RACE reads, TCRdb called clonotypes with MiXCR, one entry per CDR3 protein. The data hold roughly 1,500,000 distinct CDR3 sequences, with 42% observed a single time. The sequenced sample consisted of blood. V is TRBV7-2 and J is TRBJ1-2; D is unresolved. The sequence came from a woman younger than 30 in good health. This CDR3 reads CASSPNPAGSYGYTF. CDR3 nucleotide sequence: TGTGCCAGCAGCCCAAACCCCGCGGGAAGCTATGGCTACACCTTC.